These T cell receptor beta chains were read from a single sample in a study of T-cell reconstitution after alpha-beta-depleted transplantation in children. TCRdb independently ran MiXCR on the PCR reads; one entry per CDR3 protein. Here the sample spans 90,000 to 100,000 distinct CDR3 sequences, 9% to 15% being singletons. Sequencing was performed on PBMCs from the stem cell graft donor, taken from the stem cell graft. These receptors came from a human donor who donated a stem cell graft to a child with inherited bone marrow failure. The CDR3 runs from the conserved cysteine through the conserved F or W.

V gene,CDR3 protein
TRBV29-1,CSLSRGYPDTQYF
TRBV9,CASSVEGAETQYF
TRBV20-1,CSVTSGRDTQYF
TRBV5-1,CASSLNRQSQETQYF
TRBV12-3/TRBV12-4,CASSRKGAGEKLFF
TRBV2,CASTIYDRGWPGANVLTF
TRBV7-9,CASSSPTGALRSPNTEAFF
TRBV6-2/TRBV6-3,CASSRPVWTGNAGELFF
TRBV28,CASGEREPDEQFF
TRBV27,CASSLSVRSDF
TRBV4-2,CASSQRGSNQPQHF
TRBV4-3,CASSQDGQGGEKLFF
TRBV7-9,CATLSSPRGQGNSPLHF
TRBV4-3,CASSQFVNYGYTF
TRBV5-1,CASYPGQGTDTQYF
TRBV2,CASSVEAGGSYNEQFF